The rows below give T cell receptor beta chains drawn from one sample of a study of tumor and adjacent non-tumor tissue in lung cancer. TCRdb reprocessed the multiplex PCR reads with MiXCR, giving one entry per CDR3 protein. Of around 40,000 distinct CDR3 sequences listed, more than 50% were seen once; the top ten hold about 48%. Sequenced material: distant non-tumor lung tissue. The receptors were sampled from a man aged 50-59 years with non-small cell lung cancer. The conserved cysteine and the conserved F or W are not part of the CDR3 here.

TRBV28	TRBJ2-4	ASSLWAAGEQAKNIQY
TRBV5-1	TRBJ2-3	ASSLSGVQTDTQY
TRBV5-1	TRBJ1-1	ASSLDGFGNTEAF
TRBV11-1	TRBJ2-7	TSSLEGQSYEQY
TRBV29-1	TRBJ2-1	SIEVSGRAVGGQF
TRBV12-3/TRBV12-4	TRBJ1-4	ASRVQTGANEKLF
TRBV29-1	TRBJ2-1	NVVLGGRGPNNEQF
TRBV7-8	TRBJ1-3	ASSVTASVSWNTIY
TRBV5-4	TRBJ2-2	ASGSRSEGLAGTGELF
TRBV16	TRBJ2-1	ASSPRGGGYNEQF
TRBV6-6	TRBJ2-7	ASSPRHTYEQY
TRBV6-2/TRBV6-3	TRBJ1-1	ASSLGRGVAEAF
TRBV10-3	TRBJ2-1	AICESSGGYNEQF
TRBV4-1	TRBJ2-5	VSSLDLRGFSEAQY
TRBV6-5	.	TSSLTDTDTQH
TRBV10-2	TRBJ1-2	ASSFVRNYGYT
TRBV12-3/TRBV12-4	TRBJ2-2	ASSHSNRGTNTRELF
TRBV29-1	TRBJ2-3	SVGRGLGDTQY
TRBV27	TRBJ2-1	ASKPQGNNEQF
TRBV5-4	TRBJ2-5	ASSVRTGGGETQY
TRBV2	TRBJ2-5	ASSEWNPETQY
TRBV29-1	TRBJ2-2	SVECSLNTGGLF
TRBV11-2	TRBJ2-7	ASSFNQTCSYEQY
TRBV11-2	TRBJ2-5	ASSSWGSETQY
TRBV29-1	TRBJ1-2	NVAAFNYDYT
TRBV6-1	TRBJ1-3	ASGRDSSWRVTGNTIY